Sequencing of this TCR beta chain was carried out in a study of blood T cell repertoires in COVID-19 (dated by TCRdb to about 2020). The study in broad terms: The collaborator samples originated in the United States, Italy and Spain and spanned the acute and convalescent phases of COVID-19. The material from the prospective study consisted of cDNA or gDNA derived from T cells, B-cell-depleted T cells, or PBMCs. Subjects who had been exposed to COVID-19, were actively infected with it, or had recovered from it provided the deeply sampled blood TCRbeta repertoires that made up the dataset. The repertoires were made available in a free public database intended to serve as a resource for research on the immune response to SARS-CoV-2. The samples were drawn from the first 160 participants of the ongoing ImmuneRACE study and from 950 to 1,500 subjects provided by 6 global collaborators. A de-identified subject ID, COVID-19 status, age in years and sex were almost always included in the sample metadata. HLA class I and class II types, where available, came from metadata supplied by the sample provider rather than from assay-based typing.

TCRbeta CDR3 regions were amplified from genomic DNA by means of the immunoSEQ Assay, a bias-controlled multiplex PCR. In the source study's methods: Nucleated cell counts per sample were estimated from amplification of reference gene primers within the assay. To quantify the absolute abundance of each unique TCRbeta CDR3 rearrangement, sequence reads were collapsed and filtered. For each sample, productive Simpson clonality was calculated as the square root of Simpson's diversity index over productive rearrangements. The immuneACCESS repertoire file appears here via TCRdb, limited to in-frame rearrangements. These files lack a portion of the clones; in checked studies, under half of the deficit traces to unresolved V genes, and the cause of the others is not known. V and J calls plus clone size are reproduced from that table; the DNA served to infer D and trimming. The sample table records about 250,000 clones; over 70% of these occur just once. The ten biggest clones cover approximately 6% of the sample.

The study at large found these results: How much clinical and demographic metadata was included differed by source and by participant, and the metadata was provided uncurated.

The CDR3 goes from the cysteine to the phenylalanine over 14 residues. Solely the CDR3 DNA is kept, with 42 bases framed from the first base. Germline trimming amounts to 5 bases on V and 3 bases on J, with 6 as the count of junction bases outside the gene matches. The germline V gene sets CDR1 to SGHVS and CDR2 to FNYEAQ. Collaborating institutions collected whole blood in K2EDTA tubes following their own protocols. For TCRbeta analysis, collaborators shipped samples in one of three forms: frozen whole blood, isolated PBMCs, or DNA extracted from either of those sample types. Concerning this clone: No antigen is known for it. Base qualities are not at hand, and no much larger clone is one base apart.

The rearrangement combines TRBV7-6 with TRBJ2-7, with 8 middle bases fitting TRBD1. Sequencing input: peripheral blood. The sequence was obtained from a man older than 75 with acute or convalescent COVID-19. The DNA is TGTGCCAGCAGCGCACCAACAGGGGGCTACGAGCAGTACTTC. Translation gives CASSAPTGGYEQYF.